This T cell receptor beta chain was found in a study of graft-versus-host responses after intestinal transplantation. Study results and limitations: GvH clones were found in recipient marrow; some appeared first in ileum or blood.

Worth noting for this clone: What it binds is unknown.

Assay: immunoSEQ multiplex PCR; the TCRdb copy retains only in-frame clones and omits some. Among just over 70,000 clones, approximately 87% were seen once, and the ten largest hold 0.35% to 0.5%. The CDR3 covers 14 residues. Trimming stripped 2 bases from V and 2 bases from J, with 10 bases between. Germline CDR1 SGHRS, CDR2 YFSETQ. The TCR comes from a human donor who was the organ donor for an intestinal transplant. The genes are TRBV5-1 and TRBJ2-5; perhaps TRBD1 as D (6 bases). The sequencing here drew on unstimulated CD4+ T cells sorted from spleen or lymph node cells, taken before transplant. CDR3: CASSLTTGQETQYF. Here the CDR3 DNA reads TGCGCCAGCAGCTTAACGACAGGACAAGAGACCCAGTACTTC. The full variable domain, with the rest looked up from reference TRBV5-1 and TRBJ2-5, is KAGVTQTPRYLIKTRGQQVTLSCSPISGHRSVSWYQQTPGQGLQFLFEYFSETQRNKGNFPGRFSGRQFSNSRSEMNVSTLELGDSALYLCASSLTTGQETQYFGPGTRLLVL.